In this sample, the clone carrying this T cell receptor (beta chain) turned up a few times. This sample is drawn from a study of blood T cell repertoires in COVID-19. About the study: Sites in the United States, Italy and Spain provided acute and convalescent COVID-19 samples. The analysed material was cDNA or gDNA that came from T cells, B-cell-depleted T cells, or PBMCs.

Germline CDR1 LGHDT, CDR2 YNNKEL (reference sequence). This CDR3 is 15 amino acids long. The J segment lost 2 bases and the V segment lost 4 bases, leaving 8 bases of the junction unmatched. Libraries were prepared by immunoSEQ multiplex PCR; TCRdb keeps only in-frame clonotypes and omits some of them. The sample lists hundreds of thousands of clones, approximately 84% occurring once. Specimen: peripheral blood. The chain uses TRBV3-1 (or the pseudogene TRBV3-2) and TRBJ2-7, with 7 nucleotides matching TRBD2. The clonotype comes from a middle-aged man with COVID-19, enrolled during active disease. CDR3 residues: CASSLQTGLPYEQYF. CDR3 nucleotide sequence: TGTGCCAGCAGCCTACAAACGGGACTACCCTACGAGCAGTACTTC.